The 27 T cell receptor beta chains given below trace back to one sample, sequenced in a study of T cells in Graves' hyperthyroidism and ophthalmopathy. The investigators amplified TCR beta CDR3 regions from RNA transcripts. First-round RT-PCR with HTBI primers amplified the TCR CDR3 region. Via MiXCR, TCRdb re-called the multiplex PCR reads, giving one row per CDR3 protein. The sample holds about 350,000 distinct CDR3 sequences, about 15% seen once. Sequencing input: blood. The receptor set was obtained from a woman aged 25 to 45 with Graves' hyperthyroidism.

This clonotype was counted many times. The chain uses TRBV6-1 and TRBJ1-2, with 12 bases lining up with TRBD1. V was clipped by 5 bases and J by 3 bases; unmatched bases: 19. The CDR3 length is 20 residues. The germline V gene encodes CDR1 MNHNS and CDR2 SASEGT. The CDR3 here is CASSLGLSRDRGRRDYGYTF. The CDR3 nucleotides read TGTGCCAGCAGTTTAGGGCTAAGCCGGGACAGGGGGCGCCGGGACTATGGCTACACCTTC.

This clonotype was observed a few times. The chain employs TRBV6-5 and TRBJ2-2, with D uncertain. The CDR3 length is 12 residues. The germline V gene encodes CDR1 MNHEY and CDR2 SVGAGI. V lost 1 base and J lost 6, with 3 bases in between. CDR3 region: CASSYYAGELFF. The CDR3 region has the DNA TGTGCCAGCAGTTACTACGCCGGGGAGCTGTTTTTT.

In this sample, this clonotype turned up once. The V gene is TRBV20-1, the J gene TRBJ2-1; 13 positions agree with TRBD2. Germline CDR1 reads DFQATT; CDR2 reads SNEGSKA (reference sequence). The CDR3 is 14 residues long. CDR3: CSPRRGLAGMEQFF. In DNA form, the CDR3 reads TGCAGCCCCCGGCGGGGACTAGCGGGAATGGAGCAGTTCTTC.

V gene TRBV20-1 combines with J gene TRBJ2-7; TRBD1 matches 7 bases. Germline V gene lookup returns CDR1 DFQATT and CDR2 SNEGSKA (reference sequence). The trim removed 0 bases at V and 3 bases at J, leaving 11 bases unmatched. The CDR3 length is 16 residues. The CDR3 sequence: CSARDPLPGQYYEQYF. CDR3 DNA sequence: TGCAGTGCTAGAGACCCTCTCCCGGGACAGTACTACGAGCAGTACTTC.

At least ten counts were recorded for this clonotype. The V and J genes are TRBV30 and TRBJ2-1; D is unresolved. Trimming left V 1 base short and J 9 bases short, with 7 bases between. The CDR3 totals 11 residues. The V gene's germline CDR1 is GTSNPN and CDR2 SVGIG (reference sequence). The CDR3 spells CAWSGNGEQFF. The CDR3 coding sequence is TGTGCCTGGAGTGGGAATGGTGAGCAGTTCTTC.

This clonotype was seen a handful of times. This chain joins TRBV20-1 and TRBJ2-5; D may be TRBD1 (6 bases). There are 16 residues in the CDR3. The V end was cut by 5 bases, the J end by 0 bases, with 19 bases between. In germline, CDR1 is DFQATT, CDR2 SNEGSKA (reference sequence). Here the CDR3 reads CSAGPGTRLYQETQYF. In DNA, the CDR3 is TGCAGTGCTGGGCCGGGGACAAGGCTTTACCAAGAGACCCAGTACTTC.

This clonotype was seen at least ten times. This sequence joins TRBV30 and TRBJ1-3; no reliable D call. This CDR3 has 15 amino acids. Deletions cut 1 base from V and 0 bases from J, with 10 bases between. CDR1 is GTSNPN and CDR2 is SVGIG in the germline V gene (reference sequence). In nucleotides, the CDR3 is TGTGCCTGGAGTGGACGGTCGGTCTCTGGAAACACCATATATTTT. Translating it yields CAWSGRSVSGNTIYF.

The J gene is TRBJ2-2, the V gene TRBV6-2 or TRBV6-3, with D hard to call. V was shortened by 6 bases and J by 2 bases, with 7 bases between the two germline ends. The CDR3 sequence is 13 residues long. Germline V gives CDR1 MNHEY, CDR2 SVGEGT. In DNA form, the CDR3 reads TGTGCCAGCAGGCGCCCAAACACCGGGGAGCTGTTTTTT. This sequence encodes CASRRPNTGELFF.

There are many counts of this clonotype. This rearrangement joins TRBV2 to TRBJ2-5, with D uncertain. The CDR3 is made up of 11 amino acids. Trimming left V 6 bases short and J 0 bases short, with 2 bases between. Germline CDR1 reads SNHLY; CDR2 reads FYNNEI. In nucleotides, the CDR3 is TGTGCCAGCAGCCACCAAGAGACCCAGTACTTC. Its translation: CASSHQETQYF.

This clonotype was counted between two and nine times. One end of the junction does not line up with germline, which may come from a read error. The rearrangement uses TRBV28 and TRBJ2-7; TRBD1 matches 9 bases. Germline CDR1 is MDHEN and CDR2 is SYDVKM. The CDR3 spans 14 residues. This chain's CDR3 is CASLKGTGSFEQYF. The CDR3 nucleotides read TGTGCCAGTCTAAAGGGGACAGGGTCCTTCGAGCAGTACTTC. The variable domain in full, completed from reference TRBV28 and TRBJ2-7, reads DVKVTQSSRYLVKRTGEKVFLECVQDMDHENMFWYRQDPGLGLRLIYFSYDVKMKEKGDIPEGYSVSREKKERFSLILESASTNQTSMYLCASLKGTGSFEQYFGPGTRLTVT.

This clonotype was recorded many times. V gene TRBV6-2 or TRBV6-3 combines with J gene TRBJ2-2; D ambiguous. The V gene's germline CDR1 is MNHEY and CDR2 SVGEGT. This CDR3 spans 15 amino acids. V lost 3 bases to trimming and J lost 0 bases, with 8 bases between them. The CDR3 DNA follows: TGTGCCAGCAGTTATGGCAGATCGAACACCGGGGAGCTGTTTTTT. Translated: CASSYGRSNTGELFF.

This clonotype was observed many times. The chain couples TRBV6-2 or TRBV6-3 to TRBJ2-5; D not resolved. Germline CDR1 reads MNHEY; CDR2 reads SVGEGT. The CDR3 runs 12 residues. V was clipped by 7 bases and J by 5 bases, with 11 bases between them. CDR3 region: CASKGGPETQYF. The CDR3 coding sequence is TGTGCCAGCAAAGGCGGCCCGGAGACCCAGTACTTC.

The table lists this clonotype with many counts. This chain links TRBV12-3 or TRBV12-4 with TRBJ1-5; D call uncertain. Trimming took 5 bases from V and 7 from J, leaving 12 bases between them. CDR3 length: 13 amino acids. The CDR3 loop is CASSAEPLQPQHF. The CDR3 nucleotides read TGTGCCAGCAGTGCGGAGCCCTTGCAGCCCCAGCATTTT.

The J gene is TRBJ2-3, the V gene TRBV6-2 or TRBV6-3, with 9 bases that match TRBD2. Germline V gene lookup returns CDR1 MNHEY and CDR2 SVGEGT. The CDR3 loop spans 15 amino acids. V dropped 2 bases and J dropped 0; count of bases not matched to a gene: 0. The CDR3 nucleotides are TGTGCCAGCAGTTACACTAGCGGGAGCACAGATACGCAGTATTTT. Residues: CASSYTSGSTDTQYF.

This chain connects TRBV7-3 to TRBJ2-1, with D possibly matching TRBD2 (5 bases). From germline, CDR1 is SGHTA and CDR2 FQGTGA. The V gene lost 0 bases and the J gene lost 11 bases, with 11 bases spanning the gap. The CDR3 has 13 amino acids. The CDR3 reads CASSLTLSGKQFF. CDR3 in DNA: TGTGCCAGCAGCTTAACTTTGTCGGGGAAGCAGTTCTTC.

To note about this clonotype: It may be a read error: a sequence one base away is much more abundant. The chain couples TRBV7-2 to TRBJ1-2; D remains unclear. CDR1 SGHTA and CDR2 FQGNSA come from the germline V gene. The CDR3 is 14 residues long. CDR3 sequence (DNA): TGTGCCAGCAGCTTAGCGCCGGACCCCTATGGCTACGCCTTC. Its translation: CASSLAPDPYGYAF.

There are a few counts of this clonotype. The J gene is TRBJ2-1, the V gene TRBV18; 7 bases are shared with TRBD2. The CDR3 length is 14 residues. V lost 3 bases, J lost 14 bases, and 13 bases stayed unmatched. Germline CDR1 and CDR2: KGHSH and LQKENI. CDR3 in amino acids: CASSPDGEGMEKFF. The CDR3 DNA is TGTGCCAGCTCACCCGATGGGGAGGGAATGGAGAAGTTCTTC.

The chain carries TRBV27 and TRBJ2-7; D perhaps matches TRBD2 (5 bases). V gave up 6 bases and J gave up 5 bases, with 14 bases separating them. CDR1 MNHEY and CDR2 SMNVEV come from the germline V gene (reference sequence). The CDR3 sequence is 13 residues long. The CDR3 DNA is TGTGCCAGCAGCCGTACGGGATCCCACGAGCAGTACTTC. Its protein is CASSRTGSHEQYF.

This clonotype was observed a handful of times. The chain employs TRBV14 and TRBJ2-1, with a weak D call TRBD2 (6 bases). V was shortened by 4 bases and J by 5 bases, with 15 bases between the two germline ends. This CDR3 region has 15 residues. Looked up from germline, CDR1 is SGHDN and CDR2 is FVKESK. CDR3 bases: TGTGCCAGCAGCCGGCCCGGGAGCCCCCACAATGAGCAGTTCTTC. Encoded protein: CASSRPGSPHNEQFF.

This clonotype was detected a few times. The chain uses TRBV10-2 and TRBJ1-4; 7 nucleotides agree with TRBD1. The CDR3 has 17 amino acids. Germline CDR1 and CDR2: WSHSY and SAAADI. V shed 2 bases, J shed 0 bases, and the junction held 6 bases outside the gene matches. CDR3 loop: CASSEVNRGSTNEKLFF. CDR3 nucleotide sequence: TGCGCCAGCAGTGAGGTTAACAGGGGATCAACTAATGAAAAACTGTTTTTT.

This clonotype was picked up a small number of times. CDR3 nucleotides: TGTGCCAGCAGTCGCGGACAGACTGCCTACGAGCAGTACTTC. Translation gives CASSRGQTAYEQYF. This sequence joins TRBV27 and TRBJ2-7; D perhaps matches TRBD1 (6 bases). The germline V and J ends were trimmed by 5 bases and 2 bases, with 13 bases remaining between them. This CDR3 is built from 14 residues. The germline V gene encodes CDR1 MNHEY and CDR2 SMNVEV (reference sequence).

This clonotype was found many times. This rearrangement joins TRBV20-1 to TRBJ1-2, with D possibly being TRBD1 (5 bases). Germline loops: CDR1 DFQATT, CDR2 SNEGSKA (reference sequence). CDR3 length: 14 amino acids. The ends were cut back, 1 base at V and 6 bases at J, with 15 bases in the middle. The CDR3 nucleotides are TGCAGTGCTAGAGGACAGTACGAGGGGAATGGCTACACCTTC. Translated, it gives CSARGQYEGNGYTF.

The chain joins TRBV29-1 to TRBJ2-1; D might be TRBD2 (5 bases). V shed 2 bases and J shed 7 bases, with 18 bases lying between them. The CDR3 runs to 15 residues. Germline CDR1 is SQVTM and CDR2 is ANQGSEA. The CDR3 spells CSVESSPTSRNEQFF. DNA of the CDR3: TGCAGCGTTGAATCTAGCCCAACGTCGAGGAATGAGCAGTTCTTC.

This clonotype was counted a few times. The J gene is TRBJ2-1, the V gene TRBV3-1; D ambiguous. Germline loops: CDR1 LGHDT, CDR2 YNNKEL (reference sequence). V lost 0 bases and J 0 bases, leaving 3 bases between the germline ends. The CDR3 extends over 14 amino acids. CDR3 region: CASSQDSSYNEQFF. CDR3 coding DNA: TGTGCCAGCAGCCAAGACAGCTCCTACAATGAGCAGTTCTTC.

The V gene is TRBV12-3 or TRBV12-4, the J gene TRBJ2-1; 15 bases map to TRBD2. The CDR3 runs to 18 residues. Losses at the gene ends were 4 bases for V and 3 bases for J; bases not matched to a gene: 7. CDR3 in DNA: TGTGCCAGCAGTTCCCTCGGACTAGCGGGAGGGAACTACAATGAGCAGTTCTTC. Protein product: CASSSLGLAGGNYNEQFF.

This clonotype was found many times. The chain carries TRBV20-1 and TRBJ1-2, with D unclear. The V gene's germline CDR1 is DFQATT and CDR2 SNEGSKA (reference sequence). Trimming removed 4 bases at V and 4 bases at J, with 16 bases between. The CDR3 extends over 14 amino acids. For the CDR3, the DNA is TGCAGTGCTACACCCCTCCGCTACCTCTATGGCTACACCTTC. Amino acids: CSATPLRYLYGYTF.

This clonotype was counted ten times or more. The chain carries TRBV12-3 or TRBV12-4 and TRBJ1-2; 7 bases map to TRBD1. V dropped 3 bases and J dropped 0; count of bases not matched to a gene: 4. The CDR3 is 15 amino acids. The CDR3 reads CASSFAGGANYGYTF. CDR3 nucleotide sequence: TGTGCCAGCAGTTTTGCAGGGGGAGCTAACTATGGCTACACCTTC.